The sequence of this T cell receptor (beta chain) was determined in a study of a mutant IDH1 vaccine in newly diagnosed glioma. Study at large: An approximately 62% male, approximately 38% female split and a mean age of about 40 years characterized treated patients.

Produced via immunoSEQ multiplex PCR; TCRdb's table is partial and in-frame only. The sample records roughly 86,000 clones, over 75% being singletons. Time point denoted: baseline, week 1 (first vaccination visit). Treatment indicated: pre-vaccination baseline after standard-of-care therapy. Diagnosis in the donors showed new WHO grade 3 or 4 astrocytomas that were IDH1-mutant and ATRX-lost. This clone appeared once. Its antigen is not identified. Whole-study results and caveats: The authors found pseudoprogression apparently unrelated to changes in top peripheral T cell clonotypes. Of the patients, 85% to 95% had vaccine-induced immune responses.

Germline V CDR1 and CDR2: SGHTA, FQGNSA. CDR3 length: 14 residues. V was trimmed by 4 bases and J by 5 bases, leaving 15 bases between them. This sequence originates from a man in his forties or fifties with glioma. The specimen was PBMCs, collected from a glioma patient treated with radiotherapy, temozolomide or both. The chain uses TRBV7-2 and TRBJ2-7; tentatively, D is TRBD1 (6 bases). Here the CDR3 reads CASSSTTGFHEQYF. The DNA of the CDR3 is TGTGCCAGCAGCTCAACTACAGGGTTCCACGAGCAGTACTTC.